Following are 26 T cell receptor beta chains from one sample sequenced in a study of OX40 agonist ivuxolimab in advanced cancers. Some clones are missing from TCRdb's copy, which holds only in-frame ones; the method was immunoSEQ multiplex PCR. The sample yields about 46,000 clones, 82% seen once. The sample was CD4+ or CD8+ T cells sorted from blood, taken in a trial of the OX40 agonist ivuxolimab. The receptors here all came from an adult with an advanced solid tumor such as melanoma, head and neck, liver or kidney cancer.

The rearrangement joins TRBV6-1 to TRBJ1-2, with TRBD1 matching over 9 bases. CDR3 length: 15 residues. Germline V CDR1 and CDR2: MNHNS, SASEGT. The V gene end was trimmed by 2 bases and the J gene end by 7 bases; junction bases not matched to a gene: 8. The DNA for the CDR3 is TGTGCCAGCAGTGAACTTGGGACAGGGTTCTCTGGCTACACCTTC. Translated, it gives CASSELGTGFSGYTF.

As concerns this clone: In the same sample, other DNA sequences code for this CDR3. The chain is built from TRBV30 and TRBJ2-1; TRBD1 aligns across 12 bases. The V gene end was trimmed by 8 bases and the J gene end by 7 bases; junction bases not matched to a gene: 21. The CDR3 consists of 18 residues. Germline V lookup: CDR1 GTSNPN, CDR2 SVGIG (reference sequence). CDR3 sequence: CAAGGGPGGQGAGNEQFF. The CDR3, as DNA: TGTGCCGCCGGGGGGGGCCCAGGGGGACAGGGGGCCGGTAATGAGCAGTTCTTC. The complete variable domain, with remaining parts taken from reference TRBV30 and TRBJ2-1, reads SQTIHQWPATLVQPVGSPLSLECTVEGTSNPNLYWYRQAAGRGLQLLFYSVGIGQISSEVPQNLSASRPQDRQFILSSKKLLLSDSGFYLCAAGGGPGGQGAGNEQFFGPGTRLTVL.

This clone was seen just once. This chain connects TRBV6-5 to TRBJ1-3; 7 bases fit TRBD1. Germline trimming cut 5 bases from V and 6 bases from J; bases unmatched to any gene: 7. The CDR3 is 14 residues long. Germline V lookup: CDR1 MNHEY, CDR2 SVGAGI. The chain's CDR3 is CASSTRQGVNTIYF. The CDR3, as DNA: TGTGCCAGCAGTACTCGACAGGGAGTAAACACCATATATTTT.

The V and J genes are TRBV15 and TRBJ1-3; D uncertain. CDR3 size: 15 residues. Trimming shortened V by 1 base and J by 1 base, and 8 bases separated the two germline ends. The germline CDR1 and CDR2 sequences are LNHNV and YYDKDF (reference sequence). Here the CDR3 DNA reads TGTGCCACCAGCAGAGTAGGCGGGTCTGGAAACACCATATATTTT. It yields the protein CATSRVGGSGNTIYF.

The chain employs TRBV28 and TRBJ1-1; no clear D. V was clipped by 6 bases and J by 7 bases, with 6 bases between them. CDR3 length equals 10 residues. Per germline, CDR1 MDHEN and CDR2 SYDVKM. CDR3 sequence: CASRQIEAFF. For the CDR3, the DNA is TGTGCCAGCAGGCAGATTGAAGCTTTCTTT.

The CDR3 reads CASSETVNTEAFF. In DNA form, the CDR3 reads TGTGCCAGCAGTGAGACAGTGAACACTGAAGCTTTCTTT. The chain combines TRBV6-5 with TRBJ1-1, with TRBD1 as a possible D gene (5 bases). Trimming stripped 5 bases from V and 0 bases from J, with 7 bases between. The CDR3 runs to 13 residues. Germline V gene lookup returns CDR1 MNHEY and CDR2 SVGAGI.

The chain links TRBV6-5 to TRBJ1-2; 8 bases agree with TRBD1. V lost 6 bases, J lost 6 bases, and 6 bases stayed unmatched. CDR3 length: 13 residues. Germline-derived CDR1 and CDR2 are MNHEY and SVGAGI. CDR3 region: CASSPWTGNGYTF. The CDR3 DNA reads TGTGCCAGCAGCCCCTGGACAGGGAATGGCTACACCTTC.

This clone came up a few times. The V and J genes are TRBV27 and TRBJ1-3; a weak D match, TRBD1 (6 bases). The CDR3 length is 15 residues. Germline V lookup: CDR1 MNHEY, CDR2 SMNVEV (reference sequence). V lost 2 bases to trimming and J lost 4 bases, with 12 bases between them. The CDR3 is CASSLIRGDGNTIYF. The DNA for the CDR3 is TGTGCCAGCAGTTTAATCAGGGGAGACGGAAACACCATATATTTT.

In this sample, this clone turned up once. The gene calls are TRBV4-2 and TRBJ1-3, with D hard to call. V lost 0 bases and J lost 4, with 13 bases in between. The CDR3 length is 16 residues. Looked up from germline, CDR1 is LGHNA and CDR2 is YNFKEQ. CDR3 residues: CASSQDLITVGNTIYF. In DNA, the CDR3 is TGTGCCAGCAGCCAAGACCTCATCACAGTGGGAAACACCATATATTTT.

The J gene is TRBJ2-2, the V gene TRBV27, with D possibly matching TRBD1 (5 bases). Looked up from germline, CDR1 is MNHEY and CDR2 is SMNVEV (reference sequence). Trimming removed 4 bases at V and 5 bases at J, with 8 bases between. This CDR3 region has 13 residues. The CDR3 nucleotides read TGTGCCAGCAGTTCCAGGGATACCGGGGAGCTGTTTTTT. Its translation: CASSSRDTGELFF.

By proportion, this clone is medium-sized. V is TRBV18 and J is TRBJ1-1; D gene uncertain. The V and J ends lost 3 bases and 4 bases respectively, with 15 bases between them. The CDR3 covers 15 residues. Looked up from germline, CDR1 is KGHSH and CDR2 is LQKENI. In nucleotides, the CDR3 is TGTGCCAGCTCACCCCAATCCTCCATGGGCACTGAAGCTTTCTTT. It codes for CASSPQSSMGTEAFF.

The chain uses TRBV2 and TRBJ2-1; D unclear. The CDR3 is 13 residues long. The germline CDR1 and CDR2 sequences are SNHLY and FYNNEI. With 2 bases removed from V and 4 bases from J, the gap between germline ends came to 6 bases. CDR3 in amino acids: CASSESPYNEQFF. In DNA form, the CDR3 reads TGTGCCAGCAGTGAATCCCCTTACAATGAGCAGTTCTTC.

The chain links TRBV10-3 to TRBJ2-7; 9 nucleotides line up with TRBD2. In germline, CDR1 is ENHRY, CDR2 SYGVKD. The junction had 0 bases not matched to a gene; V was cut back by 2 bases and J by 1 base. CDR3 length equals 14 residues. This CDR3 is CAISETSGSYEQYF. CDR3 nucleotides: TGTGCCATCAGTGAGACTAGCGGGTCCTACGAGCAGTACTTC.

The genes are TRBV18 and TRBJ2-4; D perhaps matches TRBD1 (5 bases). The CDR3 sequence is 15 residues long. Germline assignment: CDR1 KGHSH and CDR2 LQKENI. Trimming removed 3 bases at V and 1 base at J, with 10 bases between. The CDR3 DNA reads as TGTGCCAGCTCACCCCAGGCAGGGGCCAAAAACATTCAGTACTTC. This encodes CASSPQAGAKNIQYF. The variable domain in full, completed from reference TRBV18 and TRBJ2-4, reads NAGVMQNPRHLVRRRGQEARLRCSPMKGHSHVYWYRQLPEEGLKFMVYLQKENIIDESGMPKERFSAEFPKEGPSILRIQQVVRGDSAAYFCASSPQAGAKNIQYFGAGTRLSVL.

The chain carries TRBV5-1 and TRBJ1-4; 10 bases agree with TRBD1. In germline, CDR1 is SGHRS, CDR2 YFSETQ. This CDR3 comprises 16 residues. With V trimmed by 3 bases and J by 8 bases, 10 bases remained unmatched. The CDR3 protein is CASSSRGQGMGEKLFF. CDR3 nucleotides: TGCGCCAGCAGCTCCCGGGGACAGGGGATGGGGGAAAAACTGTTTTTT.

This clone was picked up a small number of times. This chain links TRBV7-6 with TRBJ2-3; D perhaps matches TRBD2 (6 bases). The V and J ends lost 1 base and 6 bases respectively, with 14 bases between them. CDR3 length equals 15 residues. Per germline, CDR1 SGHVS and CDR2 FNYEAQ. CDR3 in amino acids: CASSLGPAGSDTQYF. The DNA of the CDR3 is TGTGCCAGCAGCTTAGGACCCGCGGGAAGCGATACGCAGTATTTT.

The rearrangement joins TRBV19 to TRBJ1-5, with D unclear. Trimming cost V 4 bases and J 4 bases, with 8 bases left between them. The CDR3 is made up of 13 amino acids. Germline CDR1 LNHDA, CDR2 SQIVND (reference sequence). The CDR3 is CASSTLQNQPQHF. The CDR3 region has the DNA TGTGCCAGTAGTACCTTACAGAATCAGCCCCAGCATTTT. The variable domain in full, completed from reference TRBV19 and TRBJ1-5, reads DGGITQSPKYLFRKEGQNVTLSCEQNLNHDAMYWYRQDPGQGLRLIYYSQIVNDFQKGDIAEGYSVSREKKESFPLTVTSAQKNPTAFYLCASSTLQNQPQHFGDGTRLSIL.

The chain uses TRBV6-5 and TRBJ1-1, with TRBD1 identical over 8 bases. Trimming cost V 7 bases and J 5 bases; bases outside gene matches: 6. Germline CDR1 MNHEY, CDR2 SVGAGI. The CDR3 spans 13 residues. The CDR3 sequence is CASTTGVLTEAFF. The DNA of the CDR3 is TGTGCCAGCACGACAGGGGTGCTTACTGAAGCTTTCTTT.

By frequency in the sample, this clone is medium-sized. CDR3 sequence (DNA): TGTGCCATCAGTGGGTCCGGACAGGGCTATGGCTACACCTTC. Amino acids: CAISGSGQGYGYTF. The chain uses TRBV10-3 and TRBJ1-2; 8 nucleotides match TRBD1. The CDR3 has 14 amino acids. V trimming: 4 bases; J trimming: 4 bases; junction bases outside the gene matches: 5. The germline V gene has CDR1 ENHRY and CDR2 SYGVKD.

This CDR3 reads CASSLGGNPLMNSPLHF. CDR3 sequence (DNA): TGTGCCAGCAGCTTGGGCGGGAACCCTTTGATGAATTCACCCCTCCACTTT. The genes are TRBV5-6 and TRBJ1-6; D ambiguous. V shed 0 bases and J shed 7 bases, with 17 bases lying between them. CDR1 SGHDT and CDR2 YYEEEE come from the germline V gene. CDR3 length equals 17 residues.

This chain uses TRBV19 with TRBJ2-1; D could derive from TRBD1 or TRBD2 (7 bases each). This CDR3 comprises 18 residues. Germline CDR1 is LNHDA and CDR2 is SQIVND (reference sequence). The ends were cut back, 0 bases at V and 1 base at J, with 16 bases in the middle. CDR3: CASSIEGGLAVSYNEQFF. The CDR3 DNA is TGTGCCAGTAGTATAGAAGGGGGCCTAGCGGTTTCCTACAATGAGCAGTTCTTC.

The chain has TRBV5-1 and TRBJ1-2; 9 nucleotides line up with TRBD1. CDR1 is SGHRS, CDR2 YFSETQ, per germline. This CDR3 comprises 14 residues. Trimming took 0 bases from V and 8 from J; bases not matched to a gene: 5. CDR3 sequence (DNA): TGCGCCAGCAGCTTGGGGACAGGGGAGGAAGGCTACACCTTC. It codes for CASSLGTGEEGYTF.

The V and J genes are TRBV7-8 and TRBJ1-4, with D possibly being TRBD1 (5 bases). The V and J ends lost 5 bases and 5 bases respectively, with 12 bases between them. Germline V CDR1 and CDR2: SGHVS, FQNEAQ. The CDR3 consists of 14 residues. The DNA for the CDR3 is TGTGCCAGCAGCCCCGACAGTTGGAATGAAAAACTGTTTTTT. Translated: CASSPDSWNEKLFF.

The chain combines TRBV5-1 with TRBJ2-1, with D possibly TRBD1 on 6 matching bases. The CDR3 runs to 17 residues. The V and J ends lost 1 base and 2 bases respectively, with 16 bases between them. Germline V CDR1 and CDR2: SGHRS, YFSETQ. CDR3 in amino acids: CASSLYTTGLTYNEQFF. The DNA of the CDR3 is TGCGCCAGCAGCTTGTACACTACAGGGTTGACCTACAATGAGCAGTTCTTC.

As concerns this clone: Since the CDR3 does not end with the conserved phenylalanine or tryptophan, this likely comes from a read error. The chain couples TRBV5-1 to TRBJ1-1; TRBD1 is a possible D gene (6 bases). This CDR3 is built from 13 residues. V was trimmed by 0 bases and J by 11 bases, leaving 14 bases between them. Per the germline V gene, CDR1 is SGHRS and CDR2 is YFSETQ. DNA of the CDR3: TGCGCCAGCAGCTTGGATCAGGGGCTAGATGCTTTCTCT. It yields the protein CASSLDQGLDAFS.

The V call is TRBV18, the J call TRBJ2-2; D is ambiguous. The germline gives CDR1 KGHSH, CDR2 LQKENI. V lost 0 bases and J 8 bases, leaving 13 bases between the germline ends. This CDR3 comprises 15 residues. CDR3 residues: CASSPPRVPAGELFF. CDR3 nucleotides: TGTGCCAGCTCACCACCTAGGGTCCCGGCGGGGGAGCTGTTTTTT. Full variable domain (remainder filled in from reference TRBV18 and TRBJ2-2): NAGVMQNPRHLVRRRGQEARLRCSPMKGHSHVYWYRQLPEEGLKFMVYLQKENIIDESGMPKERFSAEFPKEGPSILRIQQVVRGDSAAYFCASSPPRVPAGELFFGEGSRLTVL.